The source of this T cell receptor (beta chain) is a study of T cell changes during pregnancy in multiple sclerosis. Sequenced by immunoSEQ multiplex PCR; TCRdb stores in-frame clones only, minus some. The table records around 40,000 clones, about 91% of them present only once. The sequence was collected from a female donor with multiple sclerosis, enrolled in a pregnancy study. The starting material was CD4+ T cells from peripheral blood mononuclear cells, obtained in the third trimester of pregnancy.

The CDR3 protein is CASSLRLGGTEAFF. The CDR3 nucleotides are TGCGCCAGCAGCTTGAGATTGGGGGGCACTGAAGCTTTCTTT. The chain has TRBV5-1 and TRBJ1-1; maybe TRBD1 (5 bases). The CDR3 has 14 residues. Germline V gene lookup returns CDR1 SGHRS and CDR2 YFSETQ. The V gene lost 1 base and the J gene lost 4 bases, with 11 bases spanning the gap.